Presented here are 6 T cell receptor beta chains from one specimen sequenced in a study of OX40 agonist ivuxolimab in advanced cancers. Produced via immunoSEQ multiplex PCR; TCRdb's table is partial and in-frame only. The sample has tens of thousands of clones, 80% to 90% seen once. Material: CD4+ or CD8+ T cells sorted from blood, obtained in a trial of the OX40 agonist ivuxolimab. These receptors all stem from an adult with an advanced solid tumor such as melanoma, head and neck, liver or kidney cancer.

CDR3: CAISESYRGDEQFF. CDR3 nucleotide sequence: TGTGCCATCAGTGAGTCCTACAGAGGGGATGAGCAGTTCTTC. This chain joins TRBV10-3 and TRBJ2-1; the D call may be TRBD1 or TRBD2 (5 bases each). The CDR3 sequence is 14 residues long. V gave up 0 bases and J gave up 8 bases, with 11 bases separating them. CDR1 and CDR2 (germline): ENHRY, SYGVKD.

V is TRBV2 and J is TRBJ2-5; 7 bases match TRBD2. CDR3 length equals 14 residues. After removal of 6 bases from V and 5 bases from J, the junction contained 9 bases not matched to a gene. Germline CDR1 is SNHLY and CDR2 is FYNNEI. The CDR3 loop is CASRDPRGGETQYF. In DNA, the CDR3 is TGTGCCAGCAGAGACCCGCGGGGAGGGGAGACCCAGTACTTC.

The chain recombines TRBV12-5 with TRBJ2-7; a weak D match, TRBD1 (6 bases). The CDR3 is made up of 16 amino acids. Germline V gives CDR1 LGHNT, CDR2 FRNRAP. V was clipped by 5 bases and J by 0 bases, with 17 bases between them. The CDR3 nucleotides read TGTGCTAGTGGTCTGGGGGCGGGCCCAAGCTCCTACGAGCAGTACTTC. Protein: CASGLGAGPSSYEQYF. The full variable domain, with the rest looked up from reference TRBV12-5 and TRBJ2-7, is DARVTQTPRHKVTEMGQEVTMRCQPILGHNTVFWYRQTMMQGLELLAYFRNRAPLDDSGMPKDRFSAEMPDATLATLKIQPSEPRDSAVYFCASGLGAGPSSYEQYFGPGTRLTVT.

The chain joins TRBV25-1 to TRBJ2-2; D gene uncertain. The length of the CDR3 is 13 residues. Trimming stripped 4 bases from V and 1 base from J, with 4 bases between. From germline, CDR1 is MGHDK and CDR2 SYGVNS. The CDR3 DNA reads TGTGCCAGCAGTGCCCGGAACACCGGGGAGCTGTTTTTT. Its protein product is CASSARNTGELFF.

The chain has TRBV2 and TRBJ2-2, with a weak D call TRBD2 (6 bases). Trimming took off 5 bases at V and 1 base at J, with 8 bases between the two ends. The CDR3 loop spans 14 amino acids. The germline gives CDR1 SNHLY, CDR2 FYNNEI. The CDR3 nucleotides read TGTGCCAGCAGTTTAGCGGAGAACACCGGGGAGCTGTTTTTT. Encoded protein: CASSLAENTGELFF. The full variable domain, rest sourced from reference TRBV2 and TRBJ2-2, is EPEVTQTPSHQVTQMGQEVILRCVPISNHLYFYWYRQILGQKVEFLVSFYNNEISEKSEIFDDQFSVERPDGSNFTLKIRSTKLEDSAMYFCASSLAENTGELFFGEGSRLTVL.

V and J are TRBV6-1 and TRBJ2-7; D is uncertain. Germline-derived CDR1 and CDR2 are MNHNS and SASEGT. Trimming stripped 10 bases from V and 6 bases from J, with 22 bases between. This CDR3 region has 14 residues. CDR3 residues: CATLEVGRQFEQYF. Here the CDR3 DNA reads TGTGCCACCTTAGAAGTAGGACGGCAATTCGAGCAGTACTTC.